These 10 T cell receptor beta chains came from one sample sequenced in a study of spatial heterogeneity in lung cancer. TCRdb used MiXCR to reprocess the 5' RACE reads, holding one entry per CDR3 protein. The table includes approximately 90,000 distinct CDR3 sequences, roughly 10% detected once. This sample's time point: sample taken at primary tumor resection. Frozen PBMC, nontumor lung or tumor provided whole RNA, which was sequenced unsorted. The sample was PBMCs, taken at surgery. The source is a male donor with early-stage non-small cell lung cancer.

This clonotype was observed a handful of times. The chain employs TRBV3-1 and TRBJ2-7; D ambiguous. The germline V gene has CDR1 LGHDT and CDR2 YNNKEL (reference sequence). This CDR3 spans 11 amino acids. Trimming removed 0 bases at V and 6 bases at J, with 3 bases between. The CDR3 here is CASSQDLEQYF. The DNA for the CDR3 is TGTGCCAGCAGCCAAGACCTCGAGCAGTACTTC.

The chain joins TRBV20-1 to TRBJ2-7; a weak D match, TRBD1 (6 bases). The CDR3 totals 13 residues. The germline V gene has CDR1 DFQATT and CDR2 SNEGSKA (reference sequence). Trimming cost V 6 bases and J 5 bases, with 17 bases left between them. The CDR3 bases are TGCAGTGCCCTCAGCTACAGGGCGGACGAGCAGTACTTC. It translates to CSALSYRADEQYF.

This clonotype was found many times. The chain employs TRBV7-9 and TRBJ2-3; D call uncertain. The V gene's germline CDR1 is SEHNR and CDR2 FQNEAQ (reference sequence). This CDR3 has 14 residues. Trimming took off 1 base at V and 2 bases at J, with 7 bases between the two ends. CDR3 sequence (DNA): TGTGCCAGCAGCTTAGACAGAAACACAGATACGCAGTATTTT. Encoded protein: CASSLDRNTDTQYF.

The rearrangement links TRBV6-5 to TRBJ2-2; D might be TRBD2 (6 bases). This CDR3 is 14 amino acids long. Trimming removed 4 bases from V and 6 bases from J, with 12 bases in between. Germline lookup yields CDR1 MNHEY and CDR2 SVGAGI. CDR3 residues: CASSSAGIAGELFF. The CDR3 DNA sequence: TGTGCCAGCAGTTCAGCGGGCATAGCCGGGGAGCTGTTTTTT.

The sample holds many counts of this clonotype. The gene calls are TRBV2 and TRBJ2-5; D is perhaps TRBD2 (6 bases). This CDR3 region has 13 residues. V was shortened by 4 bases and J by 2 bases, with 8 bases between the two germline ends. Looked up from germline, CDR1 is SNHLY and CDR2 is FYNNEI. CDR3 bases: TGTGCCAGCAGTGCCGGGACTCAAGAGACCCAGTACTTC. Its translation: CASSAGTQETQYF. Together with reference TRBV2 and TRBJ2-5, the CDR3 gives the full variable domain: EPEVTQTPSHQVTQMGQEVILRCVPISNHLYFYWYRQILGQKVEFLVSFYNNEISEKSEIFDDQFSVERPDGSNFTLKIRSTKLEDSAMYFCASSAGTQETQYFGPGTRLLVL.

This clonotype was seen repeatedly, ten times or more. V gene TRBV28 combines with J gene TRBJ1-5, with 10 bases that match TRBD1. The CDR3 spans 14 residues. Germline values: CDR1 MDHEN, CDR2 SYDVKM. Losses at the gene ends were 6 bases for V and 3 bases for J; bases not matched to a gene: 2. For the CDR3, the DNA is TGTGCCAGCAGGCGACAGGGGGCCAATCAGCCCCAGCATTTT. Its protein product is CASRRQGANQPQHF.

In this sample, this clonotype turned up many times. This chain uses TRBV20-1 with TRBJ1-5; D uncertain. This CDR3 region has 14 residues. CDR1 and CDR2 from the germline V gene are DFQATT and SNEGSKA (reference sequence). V was shortened by 5 bases and J by 3 bases, with 14 bases between the two germline ends. The chain's CDR3 is CSAPTRDFNQPQHF. The CDR3 bases are TGCAGTGCTCCAACGAGGGATTTCAATCAGCCCCAGCATTTT.

At least ten counts were recorded for this clonotype. V usage is TRBV5-1 and J usage is TRBJ2-7; TRBD2 matches 8 bases. V was pared by 2 bases and J by 3 bases, with 4 bases of the junction left unmatched. Germline-derived CDR1 and CDR2 are SGHRS and YFSETQ. The CDR3 extends over 14 amino acids. CDR3 sequence reads: CASSLSSGSYEQYF. DNA of the CDR3: TGCGCCAGCAGCTTATCGAGCGGGAGCTACGAGCAGTACTTC.

This rearrangement joins TRBV30 to TRBJ2-3, with a weak D call TRBD2 (5 bases). V was shortened by 3 bases and J by 2 bases, with 15 bases between the two germline ends. The CDR3 covers 15 residues. Germline values: CDR1 GTSNPN, CDR2 SVGIG (reference sequence). CDR3 protein: CAWRPGAAITDTQYF. The CDR3 bases are TGTGCCTGGAGGCCTGGAGCGGCAATCACAGATACGCAGTATTTT.

The table lists this clonotype with many counts. The chain carries TRBV7-2 and TRBJ2-3; 8 nucleotides align to TRBD2. The CDR3 runs 17 residues. V trimming: 2 bases; J trimming: 4 bases; junction bases outside the gene matches: 11. Germline V gene lookup returns CDR1 SGHTA and CDR2 FQGNSA. In nucleotides, the CDR3 is TGTGCCAGCAGCTTATCCTTCGGGAGGGCCCTCTCAGATACGCAGTATTTT. Its translation is CASSLSFGRALSDTQYF. Full variable domain (rest looked up from reference TRBV7-2 and TRBJ2-3): GAGVSQSPSNKVTEKGKDVELRCDPISGHTALYWYRQSLGQGLEFLIYFQGNSAPDKSGLPSDRFSAERTGGSVSTLTIQRTQQEDSAVYLCASSLSFGRALSDTQYFGPGTRLTVL.